Listed below are T cell receptor beta chains from one sample, sequenced in a study of CD8 T cells in Susac syndrome. TCRdb processed the immunoSEQ multiplex PCR reads anew with MiXCR; each CDR3 protein has one entry. The table shows around 130,000 distinct CDR3 sequences, with about 95% occurring only once. Sequenced input: CD4+ T cells from PBMCs. These receptors were taken from a human donor in good health. CDR3s include the opening cysteine and the closing phenylalanine or tryptophan. Each record gives: clone size, J gene, V gene, D gene, CDR3 protein, CDR3 DNA. D genes are given only for firm matches. Only part of the rows carry a size: once, few, many, or a class if the clone is expanded.

abundance: once
j_gene: TRBJ1-1
v_gene: TRBV23-1
d_gene: TRBD1
CDR3aa: CASSKRDRGTEAFF
CDR3nt: TGCGCCAGCAGTAAACGGGACAGGGGAACTGAAGCTTTCTTT

abundance: -
j_gene: TRBJ2-4
v_gene: TRBV6-1
d_gene: TRBD1
CDR3aa: CAIRRDRENIQYF
CDR3nt: TGTGCCATCAGACGAGACAGGGAAAACATTCAGTACTTC

abundance: -
j_gene: TRBJ2-3
v_gene: TRBV12-3/TRBV12-4
d_gene: -
CDR3aa: CASRAGQSGADTQYF
CDR3nt: TGTGCCAGCAGGGCTGGGCAGTCAGGGGCAGATACGCAGTATTTT

abundance: -
j_gene: TRBJ2-3
v_gene: TRBV5-1
d_gene: -
CDR3aa: CASSLDADSTDTQYF
CDR3nt: TGCGCCAGCAGCTTGGACGCGGATAGCACAGATACGCAGTATTTT

abundance: -
j_gene: TRBJ2-2
v_gene: TRBV6-5
d_gene: TRBD2
CDR3aa: CASGTSGPGELFF
CDR3nt: TGTGCCAGCGGGACTAGCGGTCCCGGTGAGCTGTTTTTT

abundance: -
j_gene: TRBJ1-1
v_gene: TRBV5-1
d_gene: -
CDR3aa: CASSWTRGTEAFF
CDR3nt: TGCGCCAGCAGCTGGACCCGTGGAACTGAAGCTTTCTTT

abundance: -
j_gene: TRBJ2-3
v_gene: TRBV6-1
d_gene: -
CDR3aa: CASSVGTHTDTQYF
CDR3nt: TGTGCCAGCAGTGTAGGGACACACACAGATACGCAGTATTTT

abundance: -
j_gene: TRBJ2-1
v_gene: TRBV29-1
d_gene: TRBD1
CDR3aa: CSVEGDRGNLYNEQFF
CDR3nt: TGCAGCGTTGAAGGCGACAGGGGAAACCTCTACAATGAGCAGTTCTTC

abundance: -
j_gene: TRBJ1-1
v_gene: TRBV12-3/TRBV12-4
d_gene: -
CDR3aa: CASGADSMNTEAFF
CDR3nt: TGTGCCAGCGGGGCCGACAGTATGAACACTGAAGCTTTCTTT

abundance: -
j_gene: TRBJ2-7
v_gene: TRBV7-2
d_gene: TRBD1
CDR3aa: CASSLRTGTGGLEQYF
CDR3nt: TGTGCCAGCAGCTTACGAACCGGGACAGGGGGCTTGGAGCAGTACTTC

abundance: -
j_gene: TRBJ1-5
v_gene: TRBV30
d_gene: TRBD1
CDR3aa: CAWSADFRQGDQPQHF
CDR3nt: TGTGCCTGGAGTGCCGATTTTAGACAGGGCGATCAGCCCCAGCATTTT

abundance: -
j_gene: TRBJ1-2
v_gene: TRBV20-1
d_gene: -
CDR3aa: CSVPPGGGYTF
CDR3nt: TGCAGTGTTCCCCCGGGTGGTGGCTACACCTTC

abundance: -
j_gene: TRBJ2-2
v_gene: TRBV29-1
d_gene: -
CDR3aa: CSVLGPSNTGELFF
CDR3nt: TGCAGCGTCCTGGGCCCATCCAACACCGGGGAGCTGTTTTTT

abundance: -
j_gene: TRBJ1-1
v_gene: TRBV10-2
d_gene: TRBD1
CDR3aa: CASRGQGNTEAFF
CDR3nt: TGCGCCAGCAGGGGACAGGGGAACACTGAAGCTTTCTTT

abundance: -
j_gene: TRBJ1-1
v_gene: TRBV18
d_gene: -
CDR3aa: CASSENRDLAFF
CDR3nt: TGTGCCAGCTCAGAGAACAGGGACTTGGCTTTCTTT

abundance: once
j_gene: TRBJ2-3
v_gene: TRBV7-2
d_gene: TRBD2
CDR3aa: CASSPQGLAADTQYF
CDR3nt: TGTGCCAGCAGCCCCCAGGGACTAGCCGCAGATACGCAGTATTTT

abundance: -
j_gene: TRBJ2-5
v_gene: TRBV5-5
d_gene: -
CDR3aa: CASSFNTLQETQYF
CDR3nt: TGTGCCAGCAGCTTTAATACTCTCCAAGAGACCCAGTACTTC

abundance: -
j_gene: TRBJ2-7
v_gene: TRBV7-9
d_gene: -
CDR3aa: CASSLEGESSEQYF
CDR3nt: TGTGCCAGCAGCTTAGAAGGGGAAAGTAGCGAGCAGTACTTC

abundance: -
j_gene: TRBJ1-1
v_gene: TRBV5-1
d_gene: -
CDR3aa: CASSLGGENTEAFF
CDR3nt: TGCGCCAGCAGCCTAGGGGGGGAGAACACTGAAGCTTTCTTT

abundance: once
j_gene: TRBJ2-2
v_gene: TRBV9
d_gene: TRBD1
CDR3aa: CASSVGGTATGELFF
CDR3nt: TGTGCCAGCAGCGTAGGAGGGACAGCAACCGGGGAGCTGTTTTTT

abundance: -
j_gene: TRBJ2-1
v_gene: TRBV5-1
d_gene: TRBD2
CDR3aa: CASSRTSGASYNEQFF
CDR3nt: TGCGCCAGCAGCCGGACTAGCGGGGCCTCCTACAATGAGCAGTTCTTC

abundance: -
j_gene: TRBJ1-2
v_gene: TRBV29-1
d_gene: -
CDR3aa: CSVESNNYGYTF
CDR3nt: TGCAGCGTTGAGTCCAATAACTATGGCTACACCTTC

abundance: once
j_gene: TRBJ2-5
v_gene: TRBV19
d_gene: TRBD1
CDR3aa: CASNLRTGGTQYF
CDR3nt: TGTGCCAGTAACCTGAGGACAGGGGGGACCCAGTACTTC

abundance: -
j_gene: TRBJ2-2
v_gene: TRBV6-2/TRBV6-3
d_gene: -
CDR3aa: CASSRLRTGELFF
CDR3nt: TGTGCCAGCAGCCGCTTGAGGACCGGGGAGCTGTTTTTT

abundance: -
j_gene: TRBJ2-1
v_gene: TRBV6-2/TRBV6-3
d_gene: TRBD2
CDR3aa: CASSRSGRAYNEQFF
CDR3nt: TGTGCCAGCAGCCGAAGCGGGAGGGCCTACAATGAGCAGTTCTTC

abundance: -
j_gene: TRBJ2-2
v_gene: TRBV2
d_gene: -
CDR3aa: CASSEYGRNTGELFF
CDR3nt: TGTGCCAGCAGTGAATACGGTCGAAACACCGGGGAGCTGTTTTTT

abundance: -
j_gene: TRBJ2-3
v_gene: TRBV28
d_gene: -
CDR3aa: CASSFWRAGDDTQYF
CDR3nt: TGTGCCAGCAGTTTTTGGCGAGCTGGGGATGATACGCAGTATTTT

abundance: -
j_gene: TRBJ2-6
v_gene: TRBV20-1
d_gene: -
CDR3aa: CSAMDGLSGANVLTF
CDR3nt: TGCAGTGCCATGGACGGACTCTCTGGGGCCAACGTCCTGACTTTC

abundance: -
j_gene: TRBJ2-5
v_gene: TRBV29-1
d_gene: -
CDR3aa: CSAGEPGQQETQYF
CDR3nt: TGCAGCGCTGGGGAACCGGGGCAACAAGAGACCCAGTACTTC

abundance: -
j_gene: TRBJ1-1
v_gene: TRBV10-2
d_gene: -
CDR3aa: CASSDIGRGTEAFF
CDR3nt: TGCGCCAGCAGTGACATTGGCAGGGGTACTGAAGCTTTCTTT

abundance: -
j_gene: TRBJ2-1
v_gene: TRBV28
d_gene: -
CDR3aa: CAIGDNEQFF
CDR3nt: TGTGCCATCGGGGACAATGAGCAGTTCTTC

abundance: -
j_gene: TRBJ2-2
v_gene: TRBV5-1
d_gene: TRBD2
CDR3aa: CASSRTSGANTGELFF
CDR3nt: TGCGCCAGCAGCCGGACTAGCGGAGCGAACACCGGGGAGCTGTTTTTT

abundance: -
j_gene: TRBJ2-7
v_gene: TRBV4-2
d_gene: -
CDR3aa: CASSPGTIWGYEQYF
CDR3nt: TGTGCCAGCAGCCCAGGGACAATCTGGGGGTACGAGCAGTACTTC

abundance: -
j_gene: TRBJ1-1
v_gene: TRBV3-1
d_gene: TRBD1
CDR3aa: CASSRPGDSEAFF
CDR3nt: TGTGCCAGCAGTAGACCGGGGGACAGTGAAGCTTTCTTT

abundance: -
j_gene: TRBJ2-7
v_gene: TRBV20-1
d_gene: TRBD2
CDR3aa: CSAAGLAGNYEQYF
CDR3nt: TGCAGTGCTGCAGGACTAGCGGGGAACTACGAGCAGTACTTC

abundance: -
j_gene: TRBJ1-5
v_gene: TRBV4-1
d_gene: -
CDR3aa: CASSQGQTHQPQHF
CDR3nt: TGCGCCAGCAGCCAAGGGCAGACTCATCAGCCCCAGCATTTT

abundance: -
j_gene: TRBJ1-4
v_gene: TRBV5-1
d_gene: -
CDR3aa: CASSLANPPSNEKLFF
CDR3nt: TGCGCCAGCAGCTTGGCCAACCCTCCAAGTAATGAAAAACTGTTTTTT

abundance: -
j_gene: TRBJ1-2
v_gene: TRBV7-2
d_gene: -
CDR3aa: CASSARGTGVGYGYTF
CDR3nt: TGTGCCAGCAGCGCCCGGGGAACGGGAGTTGGCTATGGCTACACCTTC

abundance: -
j_gene: TRBJ2-2
v_gene: TRBV9
d_gene: -
CDR3aa: CASSVRAGRITGELFF
CDR3nt: TGTGCCAGCAGCGTAAGGGCAGGACGTATCACCGGGGAGCTGTTTTTT

abundance: -
j_gene: TRBJ1-1
v_gene: TRBV5-1
d_gene: -
CDR3aa: CASSLGTSADHEAFF
CDR3nt: TGCGCCAGCAGCTTGGGGACCTCGGCGGACCATGAAGCTTTCTTT

abundance: -
j_gene: TRBJ1-1
v_gene: TRBV3-1
d_gene: -
CDR3aa: CASSQDGTGLNTEAFF
CDR3nt: TGTGCCAGCAGCCAAGATGGAACAGGGCTGAACACTGAAGCTTTCTTT

abundance: -
j_gene: TRBJ2-1
v_gene: TRBV27
d_gene: TRBD2
CDR3aa: CASSVSGRVNEQFF
CDR3nt: TGTGCCAGCAGTGTTAGCGGGAGGGTAAATGAGCAGTTCTTC

abundance: -
j_gene: TRBJ2-5
v_gene: TRBV6-2/TRBV6-3
d_gene: TRBD2
CDR3aa: CASRLAGGLQETQYF
CDR3nt: TGTGCCAGCAGGCTAGCGGGAGGGCTACAAGAGACCCAGTACTTC

abundance: -
j_gene: TRBJ1-5
v_gene: TRBV7-2
d_gene: -
CDR3aa: CASSPVRGSNQPQHF
CDR3nt: TGTGCCAGCAGCCCGGTTAGGGGTAGCAATCAGCCCCAGCATTTT

abundance: -
j_gene: TRBJ1-5
v_gene: TRBV3-1
d_gene: TRBD1
CDR3aa: CASSQGTGWNQPQHF
CDR3nt: TGTGCCAGCAGCCAGGGGACAGGGTGGAATCAGCCCCAGCATTTT

abundance: -
j_gene: TRBJ2-1
v_gene: TRBV3-1
d_gene: TRBD2
CDR3aa: CASSPGLAVNEQFF
CDR3nt: TGTGCCAGCAGCCCGGGACTAGCGGTTAATGAGCAGTTCTTC

abundance: -
j_gene: TRBJ2-4
v_gene: TRBV7-6
d_gene: TRBD1
CDR3aa: CASILSGTGKNIQYF
CDR3nt: TGTGCCAGCATCCTATCCGGGACAGGGAAAAACATTCAGTACTTC

abundance: -
j_gene: TRBJ2-1
v_gene: TRBV29-1
d_gene: -
CDR3aa: CSGRPEGGWYNEQFF
CDR3nt: TGCAGCGGTAGACCTGAGGGAGGTTGGTACAATGAGCAGTTCTTC

abundance: -
j_gene: TRBJ2-4
v_gene: TRBV7-9
d_gene: TRBD2
CDR3aa: CASSLSGSVDIQYF
CDR3nt: TGTGCCAGCAGCTTAAGCGGGAGTGTGGACATTCAGTACTTC

abundance: -
j_gene: TRBJ1-5
v_gene: TRBV18
d_gene: -
CDR3aa: CASSRDENQPQHF
CDR3nt: TGTGCCAGCTCACGCGACGAGAATCAGCCCCAGCATTTT

abundance: -
j_gene: TRBJ1-3
v_gene: TRBV28
d_gene: -
CDR3aa: CASRSTDKRGNTIYF
CDR3nt: TGTGCCAGCAGATCGACCGACAAGCGTGGAAACACCATATATTTT

abundance: -
j_gene: TRBJ1-2
v_gene: TRBV11-2
d_gene: -
CDR3aa: CASSPGGGYTF
CDR3nt: TGTGCCAGCAGCCCGGGAGGGGGCTACACCTTC

abundance: once
j_gene: TRBJ2-3
v_gene: TRBV7-2
d_gene: -
CDR3aa: CASSFRSDARIDTQYF
CDR3nt: TGTGCCAGCAGCTTCCGTTCGGACGCCCGGATAGATACGCAGTATTTT